Following are 14 T cell receptor beta chains from one sample sequenced in a study of T cells in Graves' hyperthyroidism and ophthalmopathy. Amplified regions were TCR beta CDR3 sequences from RNA transcripts. RT-PCR in the first round (using the HTBI primer set) targeted the TCR CDR3. TCRdb re-called the multiplex PCR reads through MiXCR, storing one row per CDR3 protein. This table holds around 520,000 distinct CDR3 sequences, less than 15% found once. The sample taken for sequencing was blood. All receptors derive from a woman in her 40s with Graves' hyperthyroidism.

The gene calls are TRBV24-1 and TRBJ2-7; D gene ambiguous. V lost 5 bases, J lost 6 bases, and 10 bases lay in between. CDR1 and CDR2 from the germline V gene are KGHDR and SFDVKD. The CDR3 loop spans 12 amino acids. CDR3: CATSVEFGEQYF. DNA of the CDR3: TGTGCCACCAGTGTCGAGTTTGGCGAGCAGTACTTC.

This clonotype was counted at least ten times. The CDR3 spells CASSSRGGAQDEQFF. The DNA of the CDR3 is TGCGCCAGCAGCTCTCGGGGGGGGGCGCAAGATGAGCAGTTCTTC. The J gene is TRBJ2-1, the V gene TRBV5-1; 8 nucleotides line up with TRBD2. Germline V gives CDR1 SGHRS, CDR2 YFSETQ. This CDR3 is built from 15 residues. V shed 3 bases, J shed 8 bases, and the junction held 10 bases outside the gene matches.

This chain uses TRBV9 with TRBJ2-3, with TRBD1 as a possible D gene (6 bases). V lost 0 bases and J lost 2, with 7 bases in between. CDR1 and CDR2 from the germline V gene are SGDLS and YYNGEE. This CDR3 is 14 amino acids long. The CDR3 reads CASSVDRATDTQYF. The CDR3 coding sequence is TGTGCCAGCAGCGTAGACAGGGCCACAGATACGCAGTATTTT.

This chain connects TRBV3-1 to TRBJ2-3; D may match TRBD1 or TRBD2 (5 bases each). Germline V gene sequence: CDR1 LGHDT, CDR2 YNNKEL (reference sequence). V lost 3 bases and J lost 4, with 17 bases in between. The CDR3 is 16 residues long. The CDR3 sequence is CASSQGRDYFPDTQYF. The CDR3 DNA sequence: TGTGCCAGCAGCCAGGGACGGGATTATTTCCCAGATACGCAGTATTTT.

This clonotype was seen repeatedly, ten times or more. The V call is TRBV12-3 or TRBV12-4, the J call TRBJ2-7, with D unclear. Between the trimmed V and J ends, which lost 5 bases and 3 bases, there was a span of 11 bases. The CDR3 loop spans 13 amino acids. CDR3 DNA sequence: TGTGCCAGCAGTCTGGACGGTATCTACGAGCAGTACTTC. This sequence encodes CASSLDGIYEQYF.

This clonotype was detected many times. The chain links TRBV7-9 to TRBJ2-3, with D possibly matching TRBD1 (6 bases). The germline V and J ends were trimmed by 4 bases and 0 bases, with 11 bases remaining between them. CDR3 length equals 15 residues. The V gene's germline CDR1 is SEHNR and CDR2 FQNEAQ (reference sequence). CDR3 region: CASSSRQDSTDTQYF. Here the CDR3 DNA reads TGTGCCAGCAGCTCCCGACAGGACAGCACAGATACGCAGTATTTT.

This clonotype was observed at least ten times. The chain has TRBV20-1 and TRBJ1-1, with D hard to call. Per the germline V gene, CDR1 is DFQATT and CDR2 is SNEGSKA (reference sequence). The V gene lost 0 bases and the J gene lost 5 bases, with 10 bases spanning the gap. CDR3 length: 13 amino acids. The CDR3, as DNA: TGCAGTGCTAGAGATCTACACGGGACTGAAGCTTTCTTT. It encodes CSARDLHGTEAFF.

Ten or more counts support this clonotype. The rearrangement uses TRBV20-1 and TRBJ2-3, with 7 bases matching TRBD2. V trimming: 6 bases; J trimming: 2 bases; junction bases outside the gene matches: 8. Germline CDR1 DFQATT, CDR2 SNEGSKA (reference sequence). CDR3 length: 14 amino acids. The CDR3 coding sequence is TGCAGTGCCCCCCCCCTAGCGGACACAGATACGCAGTATTTT. Residues: CSAPPLADTDTQYF.

This clonotype has only a few counts. V is TRBV7-9 and J is TRBJ2-2; 12 bases agree with TRBD2. V lost 4 bases to trimming and J lost 4 bases; unmatched junction nucleotides: 7. CDR1 is SEHNR and CDR2 is FQNEAQ in the germline V gene (reference sequence). This CDR3 region has 17 residues. The CDR3, as DNA: TGTGCCAGCAGCTCCACTAGCGGGAGGACCTTCACCGGGGAGCTGTTTTTT. Encoded protein: CASSSTSGRTFTGELFF.

At least ten counts were recorded for this clonotype. The gene calls are TRBV11-2 and TRBJ2-3; 7 nucleotides align to TRBD2. This CDR3 has 15 amino acids. The germline gives CDR1 SGHAT, CDR2 FQNNGV. V gave up 4 bases and J gave up 6 bases; unmatched junction bases: 10. CDR3: CASSWEGSLVDTQYF. As DNA, the CDR3 is TGTGCCAGCAGCTGGGAGGGCAGTCTGGTGGATACGCAGTATTTT.

V and J are TRBV6-1 and TRBJ2-1, with 7 bases fitting TRBD2. CDR1 MNHNS and CDR2 SASEGT come from the germline V gene. V was pared by 8 bases and J by 6 bases, with 22 bases of the junction left unmatched. This CDR3 comprises 18 residues. The CDR3 nucleotides read TGTGCCAGCTCAGATCGGCGCGCCTACAAACTAGCGAGCAATGAGCAGTTCTTC. It translates to CASSDRRAYKLASNEQFF.

A note on this clonotype: A much larger clone is a single base away; this may be a read error. The CDR3 spells CASSELRGLTSDEQYF. The CDR3, as DNA: TGTGCCAGCAGTGAACTGCGGGGGTTAACCAGCGATGAGCAGTACTTC. The gene calls are TRBV2 and TRBJ2-7, with 7 bases that match TRBD2. Germline CDR1 reads SNHLY; CDR2 reads FYNNEI. CDR3 length: 16 residues. The V and J ends lost 2 bases and 7 bases, in that order; junction bases with no gene match: 14.

The chain recombines TRBV5-1 with TRBJ2-7; no clear D. Per germline, CDR1 SGHRS and CDR2 YFSETQ. V was trimmed by 3 bases and J by 9 bases, leaving 10 bases between them. The CDR3 spans 11 residues. The CDR3 spells CASSWASRQYF. The CDR3 DNA reads TGCGCCAGCAGCTGGGCCTCCCGGCAGTACTTC.

This clonotype occurred a few times. This may be a read error, as it is one base from a much larger clone. The chain joins TRBV27 to TRBJ2-5, with a tentative D call TRBD2 (5 bases). Germline CDR1 and CDR2: MNHEY and SMNVEV (reference sequence). The CDR3 contains 15 residues. In DNA form, the CDR3 reads TGTGCCAGCAGTTTCGACCGACGGAGGCAAGAGTCCCAGTACTTC. It is translated as CASSFDRRRQESQYF.